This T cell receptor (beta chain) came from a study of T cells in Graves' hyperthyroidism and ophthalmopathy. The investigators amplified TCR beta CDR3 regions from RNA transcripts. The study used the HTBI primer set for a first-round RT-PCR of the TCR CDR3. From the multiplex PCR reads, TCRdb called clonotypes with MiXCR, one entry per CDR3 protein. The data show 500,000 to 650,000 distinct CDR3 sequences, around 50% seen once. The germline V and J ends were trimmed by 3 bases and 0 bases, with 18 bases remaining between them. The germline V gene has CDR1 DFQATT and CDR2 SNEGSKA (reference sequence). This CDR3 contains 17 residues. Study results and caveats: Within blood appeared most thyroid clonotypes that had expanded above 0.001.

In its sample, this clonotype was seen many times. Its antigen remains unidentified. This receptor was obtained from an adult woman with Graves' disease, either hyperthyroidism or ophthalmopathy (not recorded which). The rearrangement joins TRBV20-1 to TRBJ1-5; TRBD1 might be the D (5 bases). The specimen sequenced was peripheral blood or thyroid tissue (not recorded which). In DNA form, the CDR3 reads TGCAGTGCTAGTATAGGGGCAGGCTTATATAGCAATCAGCCCCAGCATTTT. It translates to CSASIGAGLYSNQPQHF.